This TCR beta chain was identified during a study of radiation and T cells in renal cell carcinoma. Trimming took 6 bases from V and 5 from J; bases not matched to a gene: 13. In germline, CDR1 is MGHRA, CDR2 YSYEKL. The CDR3 extends over 16 amino acids. This sample's time point: baseline pretreatment blood. Specified treatment: 15 Gy SBRT to primary tumor, nephrectomy 4 weeks later. Generated by immunoSEQ multiplex PCR, the TCRdb table keeps only in-frame clones and is missing some. The data contain about 95,000 clones, around 88% of them singletons. V gene TRBV4-1 combines with J gene TRBJ2-5; 9 bases line up with TRBD2. This TCR came from a man over 45 with renal cell carcinoma. Sequencing used blood, obtained from a patient whose treatment included radiotherapy and nephrectomy. The CDR3 nucleotides read TGCGCCAGCAGTCGAATAGCGGGAGTTGCTGGGGAGACCCAGTACTTC. This translates into CASSRIAGVAGETQYF.